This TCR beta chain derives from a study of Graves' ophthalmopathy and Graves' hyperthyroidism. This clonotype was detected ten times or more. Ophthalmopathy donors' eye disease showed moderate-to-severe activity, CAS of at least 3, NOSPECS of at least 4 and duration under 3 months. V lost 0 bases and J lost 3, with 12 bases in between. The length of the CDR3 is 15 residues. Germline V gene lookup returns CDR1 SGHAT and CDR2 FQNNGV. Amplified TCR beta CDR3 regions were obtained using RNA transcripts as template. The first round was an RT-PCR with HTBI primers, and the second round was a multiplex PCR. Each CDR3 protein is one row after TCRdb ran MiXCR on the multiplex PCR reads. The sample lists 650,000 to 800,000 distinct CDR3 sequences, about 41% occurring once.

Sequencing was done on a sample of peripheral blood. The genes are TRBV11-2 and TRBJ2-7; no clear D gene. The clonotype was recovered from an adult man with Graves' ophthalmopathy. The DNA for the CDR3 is TGTGCCAGCAGCTTAGACCCTGCTCAGGTCTACGAGCAGTACTTC. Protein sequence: CASSLDPAQVYEQYF.